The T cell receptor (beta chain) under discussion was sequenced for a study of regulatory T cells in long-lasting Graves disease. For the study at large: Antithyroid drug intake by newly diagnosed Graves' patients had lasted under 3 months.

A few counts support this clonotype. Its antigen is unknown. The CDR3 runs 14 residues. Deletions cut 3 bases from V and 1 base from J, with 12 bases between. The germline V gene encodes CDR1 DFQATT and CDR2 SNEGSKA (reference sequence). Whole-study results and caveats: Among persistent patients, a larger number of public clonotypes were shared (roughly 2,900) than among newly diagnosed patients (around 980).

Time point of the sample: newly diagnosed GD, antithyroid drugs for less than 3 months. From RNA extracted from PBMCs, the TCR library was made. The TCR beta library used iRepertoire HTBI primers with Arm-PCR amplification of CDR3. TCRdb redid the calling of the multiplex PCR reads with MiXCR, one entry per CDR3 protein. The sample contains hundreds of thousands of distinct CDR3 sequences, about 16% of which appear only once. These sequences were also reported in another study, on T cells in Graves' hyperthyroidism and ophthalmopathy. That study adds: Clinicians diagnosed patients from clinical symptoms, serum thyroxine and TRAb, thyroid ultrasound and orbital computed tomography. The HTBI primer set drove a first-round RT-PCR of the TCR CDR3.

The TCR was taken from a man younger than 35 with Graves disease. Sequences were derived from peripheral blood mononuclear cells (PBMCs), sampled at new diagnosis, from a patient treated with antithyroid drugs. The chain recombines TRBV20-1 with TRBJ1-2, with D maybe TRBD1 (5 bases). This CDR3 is CSARIGANNYGYTF. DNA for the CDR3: TGCAGTGCTAGGATAGGGGCAAATAACTATGGCTACACCTTC.